A single sample gave rise to the 8 T cell receptor beta chains below, sequenced in a study of T cell responses to AZD1222 COVID-19 vaccine. Sequenced by immunoSEQ multiplex PCR; TCRdb stores in-frame clones only, minus some. Among over 150,000 clones listed, approximately 94% were seen once. The starting material was peripheral blood, obtained 28 days after the second AZD1222 dose. The receptor set was obtained from an adult who received the AZD1222 COVID-19 vaccine.

The chain joins TRBV7-6 to TRBJ2-3; a possible D gene is TRBD2 (6 bases). The CDR3 has 17 amino acids. V lost 1 base and J 0 bases, leaving 14 bases between the germline ends. Germline CDR1 SGHVS, CDR2 FNYEAQ. CDR3 DNA sequence: TGTGCCAGCAGCTTAGAGTCGGCGGGGTCTAGCACAGATACGCAGTATTTT. Translation gives CASSLESAGSSTDTQYF.

The chain links TRBV2 to TRBJ2-3, with 14 bases matching TRBD2. Germline V gene lookup returns CDR1 SNHLY and CDR2 FYNNEI. Trimming took 8 bases from V and 0 from J; bases not matched to a gene: 7. This CDR3 is built from 17 residues. The CDR3: CASRSTSGGVSTDTQYF. The CDR3 DNA follows: TGTGCCAGCCGTTCGACTAGCGGGGGGGTTAGCACAGATACGCAGTATTTT.

The chain employs TRBV3-1 (or the pseudogene TRBV3-2) and TRBJ1-2, with 8 positions matching TRBD1. The CDR3 runs 14 residues. With 3 bases clipped from V and 5 bases from J, the junction kept 5 bases outside the gene matches. Germline V gene lookup returns CDR1 LGHDT and CDR2 YNNKEL (reference sequence). This CDR3 is CASSQTTGGYGYTF. DNA for the CDR3: TGTGCCAGCAGCCAGACCACAGGGGGATATGGCTACACCTTC.

This chain joins TRBV7-9 and TRBJ1-2, with 7 bases that match TRBD1. The germline V gene encodes CDR1 SEHNR and CDR2 FQNEAQ (reference sequence). CDR3 length: 17 residues. Losses at the gene ends were 4 bases for V and 8 bases for J; bases not matched to a gene: 19. The CDR3 protein is CASSSRQTPGTEGGYTF. CDR3 coding DNA: TGTGCCAGCAGCTCCAGACAGACACCCGGGACAGAGGGGGGCTACACCTTC. Based on the CDR3 plus reference TRBV7-9 and TRBJ1-2, the full variable domain is DTGVSQNPRHKITKRGQNVTFRCDPISEHNRLYWYRQTLGQGPEFLTYFQNEAQLEKSRLLSDRFSAERPKGSFSTLEIQRTEQGDSAMYLCASSSRQTPGTEGGYTFGSGTRLTVV.

This clone came up a few times. The rearrangement joins TRBV3-1 (or the pseudogene TRBV3-2) to TRBJ1-5, with D possibly TRBD1 on 5 matching bases. V dropped 5 bases and J dropped 1 base, with 6 bases sitting between them. This CDR3 region has 13 residues. CDR1 is LGHDT and CDR2 is YNNKEL in the germline V gene (reference sequence). CDR3 DNA: TGTGCCAGCAGCTACAGGAGCAATCAGCCCCAGCATTTT. Translated: CASSYRSNQPQHF.

The chain carries TRBV12-3 or TRBV12-4 and TRBJ1-1; D is uncertain. The CDR3 has 11 residues. V lost 5 bases and J 8 bases, leaving 9 bases between the germline ends. DNA for the CDR3: TGTGCCAGCAGTCCTGCTAGGGAAGCTTTCTTT. Residues: CASSPAREAFF.

The rearrangement uses TRBV9 and TRBJ2-1, with a tentative D call TRBD2 (5 bases). The CDR3 has 13 residues. The V end was cut by 7 bases, the J end by 6 bases, with 14 bases between. CDR1 and CDR2 from the germline V gene are SGDLS and YYNGEE. The CDR3 bases are TGTGCCAGCCAGGCCCTTGGGAGCAATGAGCAGTTCTTC. This codes for CASQALGSNEQFF.

This chain uses TRBV10-3 with TRBJ1-2; TRBD1 is a possible D gene (6 bases). V lost 0 bases, J lost 6 bases, and 14 bases lay in between. The germline gives CDR1 ENHRY, CDR2 SYGVKD. This CDR3 comprises 15 residues. This chain's CDR3 is CAISESGGAFDGYTF. In DNA form, the CDR3 reads TGTGCCATCAGTGAGTCGGGGGGCGCATTTGATGGCTACACCTTC.